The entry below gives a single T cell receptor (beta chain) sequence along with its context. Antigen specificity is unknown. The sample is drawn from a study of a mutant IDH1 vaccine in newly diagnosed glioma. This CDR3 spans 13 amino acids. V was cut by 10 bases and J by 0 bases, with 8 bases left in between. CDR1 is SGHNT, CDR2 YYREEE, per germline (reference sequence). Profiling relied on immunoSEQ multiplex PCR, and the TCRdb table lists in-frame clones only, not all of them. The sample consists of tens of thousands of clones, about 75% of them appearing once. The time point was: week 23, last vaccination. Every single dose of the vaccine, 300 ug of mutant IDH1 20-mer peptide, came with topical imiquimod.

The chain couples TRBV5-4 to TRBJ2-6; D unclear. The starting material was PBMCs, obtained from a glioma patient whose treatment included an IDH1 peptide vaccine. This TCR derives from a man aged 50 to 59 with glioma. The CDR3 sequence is CAATSSGANVLTF. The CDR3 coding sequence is TGTGCCGCGACGAGCTCTGGGGCCAACGTCCTGACTTTC.